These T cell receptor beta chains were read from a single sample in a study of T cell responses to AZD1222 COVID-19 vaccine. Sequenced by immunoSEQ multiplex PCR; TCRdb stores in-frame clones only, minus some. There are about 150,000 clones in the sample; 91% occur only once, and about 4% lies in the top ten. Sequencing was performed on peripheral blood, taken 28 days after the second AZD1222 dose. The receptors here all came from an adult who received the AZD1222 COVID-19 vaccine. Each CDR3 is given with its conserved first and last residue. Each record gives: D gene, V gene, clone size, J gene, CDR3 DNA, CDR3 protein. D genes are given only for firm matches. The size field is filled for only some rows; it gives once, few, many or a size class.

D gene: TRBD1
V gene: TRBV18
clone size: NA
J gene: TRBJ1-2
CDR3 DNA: TGTGCCAGCTCACCACCAGCAGGGGGCTATGGCTACACCTTC
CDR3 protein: CASSPPAGGYGYTF

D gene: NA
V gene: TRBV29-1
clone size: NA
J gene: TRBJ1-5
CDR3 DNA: TGCAGCGTTCAAGGGGGGGTAAGCAATCAGCCCCAGCATTTT
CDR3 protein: CSVQGGVSNQPQHF

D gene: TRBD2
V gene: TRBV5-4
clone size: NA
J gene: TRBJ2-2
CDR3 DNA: TGTGCCAGCAGCCCAAGGCCTAGCGGGGGGGCTACCACCGGGGAGCTGTTTTTT
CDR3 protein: CASSPRPSGGATTGELFF

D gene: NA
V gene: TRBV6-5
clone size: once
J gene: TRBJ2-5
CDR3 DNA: TGTGCCAGCAGTTACTCGCTGGAGACCCAGTACTTC
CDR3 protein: CASSYSLETQYF

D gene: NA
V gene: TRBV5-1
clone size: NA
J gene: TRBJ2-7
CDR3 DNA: TGCGCCAGCAGCTCAACCACAGGGAGCGACGAGCAGTACTTC
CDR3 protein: CASSSTTGSDEQYF

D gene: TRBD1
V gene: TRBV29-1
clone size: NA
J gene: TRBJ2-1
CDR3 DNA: TGCAGCGTTGAGAGACAGGGTGCGTACAATGAGCAGTTCTTC
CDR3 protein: CSVERQGAYNEQFF

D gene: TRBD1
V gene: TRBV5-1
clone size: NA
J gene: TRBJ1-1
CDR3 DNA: TGCGCCAGCAGCTTGGTGGGGACAGGGGCCCTAGGGGGAAACACTGAAGCTTTCTTT
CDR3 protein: CASSLVGTGALGGNTEAFF

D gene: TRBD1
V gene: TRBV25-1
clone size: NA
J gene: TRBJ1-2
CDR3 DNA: TGTGCCAGCAGTGAATACGGGACAGGGCCTGGCTACACCTTC
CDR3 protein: CASSEYGTGPGYTF

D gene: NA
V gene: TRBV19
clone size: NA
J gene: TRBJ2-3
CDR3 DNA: TGTGCCAGCACCACCCCCCTCAGCGCAGATACGCAGTATTTT
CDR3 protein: CASTTPLSADTQYF

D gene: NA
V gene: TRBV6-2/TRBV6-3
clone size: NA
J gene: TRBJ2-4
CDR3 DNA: TGTGCCAGCAGTTACTCCGGGGGGCTGATAGACATTCAGTACTTC
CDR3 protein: CASSYSGGLIDIQYF

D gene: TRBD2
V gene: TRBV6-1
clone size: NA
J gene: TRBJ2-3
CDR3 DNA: TGTGCCAGCAGTGAATCTAGCGGGGGGGCAGATACGCAGTATTTT
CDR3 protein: CASSESSGGADTQYF

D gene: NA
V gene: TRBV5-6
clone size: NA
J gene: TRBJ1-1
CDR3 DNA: TGTGCCAGCAGCTTTATGACTGCTGGGAACACTGAAGCTTTCTTT
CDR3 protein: CASSFMTAGNTEAFF

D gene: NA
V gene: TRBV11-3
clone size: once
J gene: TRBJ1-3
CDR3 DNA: TGTGCCAGCAGCCACCCGCGGGGAAACACCATATATTTT
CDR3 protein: CASSHPRGNTIYF

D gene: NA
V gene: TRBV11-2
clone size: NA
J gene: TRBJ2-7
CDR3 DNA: TGTGCCAGCAGCCTTAGAAGTACAGGGAGGGACTACTACGAGCAGTACTTC
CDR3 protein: CASSLRSTGRDYYEQYF

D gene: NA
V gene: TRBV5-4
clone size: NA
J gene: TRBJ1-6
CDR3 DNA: TGTGCCAGCAGCTTGAGAAGTCAATTTTCACCCCTCCACTTT
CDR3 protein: CASSLRSQFSPLHF

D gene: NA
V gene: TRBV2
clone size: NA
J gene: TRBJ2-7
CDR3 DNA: TGTGCCAGCAGTGATTACGAGCAGTACTTC
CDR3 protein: CASSDYEQYF

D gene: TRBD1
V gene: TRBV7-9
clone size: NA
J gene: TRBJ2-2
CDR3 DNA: TGTGCCAGCAGCTTAGCGCAAAACAGGGGCACCGGGGAGCTGTTTTTT
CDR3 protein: CASSLAQNRGTGELFF

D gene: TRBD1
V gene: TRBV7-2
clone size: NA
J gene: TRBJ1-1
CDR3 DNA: TGTGCCAGCAGCCCCCGGACAGGGAAGGAAGCTTTCTTT
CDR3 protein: CASSPRTGKEAFF

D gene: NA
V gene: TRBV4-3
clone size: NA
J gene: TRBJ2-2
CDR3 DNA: TGCGCCAGCAGCCAAGAGGCCCAGGGCACCGGGGAGCTGTTTTTT
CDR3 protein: CASSQEAQGTGELFF

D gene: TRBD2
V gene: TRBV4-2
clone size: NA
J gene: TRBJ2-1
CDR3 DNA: TGTGCCAGCAGCCAACACAGCGGGAGCTACAATGAGCAGTTCTTC
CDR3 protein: CASSQHSGSYNEQFF

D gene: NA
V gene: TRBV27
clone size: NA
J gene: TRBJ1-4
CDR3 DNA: TGTGCCAGCAGTTTCCTCGGGGCCGATGAAAAACTGTTTTTT
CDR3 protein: CASSFLGADEKLFF

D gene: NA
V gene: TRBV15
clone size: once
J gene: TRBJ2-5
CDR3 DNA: TGTGCCACCAGCCGAGACCTAGTCCCTCGGGGCCAGTACTTC
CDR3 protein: CATSRDLVPRGQYF

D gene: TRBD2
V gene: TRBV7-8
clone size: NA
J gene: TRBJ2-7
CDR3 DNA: TGTGCCAGCAGGTCCCCCATGGGAGCGGGAGAGCCCTACGAGCAGTACTTC
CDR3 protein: CASRSPMGAGEPYEQYF

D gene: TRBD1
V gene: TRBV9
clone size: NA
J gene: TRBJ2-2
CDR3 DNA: TGTGCCAGCAGCTTCGGACAGGGGGCGGGAGACACCGGGGAGCTGTTTTTT
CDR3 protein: CASSFGQGAGDTGELFF

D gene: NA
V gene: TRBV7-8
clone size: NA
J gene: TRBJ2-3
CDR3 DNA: TGTGCCAGCAGCCCCGCCGATACGCAGTATTTT
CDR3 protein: CASSPADTQYF

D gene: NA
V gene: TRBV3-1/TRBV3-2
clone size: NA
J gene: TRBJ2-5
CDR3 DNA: TGTGCCAGCAGCCAAGTACCGAGGGAGACCCAGTACTTC
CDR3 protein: CASSQVPRETQYF

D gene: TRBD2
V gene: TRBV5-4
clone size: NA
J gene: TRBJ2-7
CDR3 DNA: TGTGCCAGCAGCCCAGTCCCGGGACTAGAACACGAGCAGTACTTC
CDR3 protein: CASSPVPGLEHEQYF

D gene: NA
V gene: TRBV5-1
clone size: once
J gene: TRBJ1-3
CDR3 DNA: TGCGCCAGCAGCTTGGCCATGGTTTCTGGAAACACCATATATTTT
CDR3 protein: CASSLAMVSGNTIYF

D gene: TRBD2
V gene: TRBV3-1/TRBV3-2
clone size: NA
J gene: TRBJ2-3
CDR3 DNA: TGTGCCAGCTCCGCCCGGCGGGGGTACACAGATACGCAGTATTTT
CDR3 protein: CASSARRGYTDTQYF

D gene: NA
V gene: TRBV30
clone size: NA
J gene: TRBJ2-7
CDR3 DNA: TGTGCCTGGAGTGTAATTCTCTCCGGGGGAAGCTCCTACGAGCAGTACTTC
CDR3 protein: CAWSVILSGGSSYEQYF

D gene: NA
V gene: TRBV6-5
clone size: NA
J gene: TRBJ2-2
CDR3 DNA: TGTGCCGGAAAAGCAGGGGATCGGATCACCGGGGAGCTGTTTTTT
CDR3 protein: CAGKAGDRITGELFF

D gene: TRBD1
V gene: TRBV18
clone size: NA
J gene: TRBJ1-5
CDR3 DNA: TGTGCCAGCTCACCGGTCCAGGGGGACCAGCCCCAGCATTTT
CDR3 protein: CASSPVQGDQPQHF

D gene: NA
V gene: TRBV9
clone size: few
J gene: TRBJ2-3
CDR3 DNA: TGTGCCAGCAGCGTTTATGAGGGCCGGGTCACAGATACGCAGTATTTT
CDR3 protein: CASSVYEGRVTDTQYF

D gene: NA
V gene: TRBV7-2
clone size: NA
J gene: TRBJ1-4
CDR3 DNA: TGTGCCAGCAGCCAAGACCTGAATCGGGAAAAACTGTTTTTT
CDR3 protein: CASSQDLNREKLFF

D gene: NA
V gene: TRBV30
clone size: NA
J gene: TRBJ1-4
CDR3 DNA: TGTGCCTGGAGCCACACAGGAAATGAAAAACTGTTTTTT
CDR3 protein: CAWSHTGNEKLFF

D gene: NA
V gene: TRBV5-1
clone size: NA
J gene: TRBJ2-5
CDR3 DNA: TGCGCCAGCAGCAACGGGTTCCAAGAGACCCAGTACTTC
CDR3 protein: CASSNGFQETQYF

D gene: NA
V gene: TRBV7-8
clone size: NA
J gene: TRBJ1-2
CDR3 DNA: TGTGCCAGCAGCAACAACAGGGTTGGCTATGGCTACACCTTC
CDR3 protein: CASSNNRVGYGYTF

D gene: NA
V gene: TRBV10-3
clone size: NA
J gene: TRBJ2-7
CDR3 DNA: TGTGCCATCAGTGGCCAAGAGGTCAGCGCCTACGAGCAGTACTTC
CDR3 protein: CAISGQEVSAYEQYF

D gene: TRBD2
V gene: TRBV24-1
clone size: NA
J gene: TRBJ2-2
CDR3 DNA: TGTGCCACCAGTGATCCCGCCGGGCGGGGGAGACCGAACACCGGGGAGCTGTTTTTT
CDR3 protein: CATSDPAGRGRPNTGELFF

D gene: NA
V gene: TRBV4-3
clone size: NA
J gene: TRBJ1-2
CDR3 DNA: TGCGCCAGCAGCCAAGCGGGGGCAGCCTATGGCTACACCTTC
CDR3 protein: CASSQAGAAYGYTF

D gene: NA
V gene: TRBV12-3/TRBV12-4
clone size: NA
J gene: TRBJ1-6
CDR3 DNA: TGTGCCAGCAGTTTAGGAACCAGGTCACCCCTCCACTTT
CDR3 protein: CASSLGTRSPLHF

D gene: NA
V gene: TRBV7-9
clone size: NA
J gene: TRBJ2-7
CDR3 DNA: TGTGCCAGCAGCCCCCGGGGAGGGGGCCCTCTCGAGCAGTACTTC
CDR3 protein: CASSPRGGGPLEQYF